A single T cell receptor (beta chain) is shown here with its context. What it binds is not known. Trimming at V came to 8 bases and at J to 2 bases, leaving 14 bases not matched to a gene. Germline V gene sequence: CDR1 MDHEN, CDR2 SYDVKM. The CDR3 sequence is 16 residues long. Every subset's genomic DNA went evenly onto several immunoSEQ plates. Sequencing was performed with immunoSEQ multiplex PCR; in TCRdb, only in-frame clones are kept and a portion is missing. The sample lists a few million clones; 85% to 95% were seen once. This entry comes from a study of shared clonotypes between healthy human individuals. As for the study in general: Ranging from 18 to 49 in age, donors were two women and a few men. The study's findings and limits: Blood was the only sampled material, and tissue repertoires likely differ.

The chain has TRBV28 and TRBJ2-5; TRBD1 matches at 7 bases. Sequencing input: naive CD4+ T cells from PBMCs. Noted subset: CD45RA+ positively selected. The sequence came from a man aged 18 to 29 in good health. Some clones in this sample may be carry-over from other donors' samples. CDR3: CASEDLGRGRQETQYF. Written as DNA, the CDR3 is TGTGCCAGCGAGGATCTGGGCAGGGGGAGACAAGAGACCCAGTACTTC.